This T cell receptor (beta chain) was obtained from a study of long-term antiretroviral therapy in people with HIV. Across the study: Initial samples were collected about a decade before the 2015 immediate-ART recommendation.

With V trimmed by 4 bases and J by 8 bases, 7 bases remained unmatched. Germline lookup yields CDR1 LNHDA and CDR2 SQIVND (reference sequence). There are 16 residues in the CDR3. At least one PBMC sample before ART and at least two after were required. Going into DNA extraction, samples held roughly 0.95-11 million cryopreserved PBMC. Runs used v3.0 of the immunoSEQ assay and were done at survey level. The target of sequencing was roughly 35,000-50,000 T-cell genomes per sample. Assay: immunoSEQ multiplex PCR; the TCRdb copy retains only in-frame clones and omits some. Here the sample spans tens of thousands of clones, approximately 97% being singletons.

This chain links TRBV19 with TRBJ2-2, with 13 bases identical to TRBD2. Source: unsorted PBMCs, taken 6.9 years after starting antiretroviral therapy. The sequence derives from a man younger than 45 with HIV. The CDR3 loop reads CASSTRLAGGLGELFF. In nucleotides, the CDR3 is TGTGCCAGTAGTACCCGACTAGCGGGAGGTCTTGGGGAGCTGTTTTTT.